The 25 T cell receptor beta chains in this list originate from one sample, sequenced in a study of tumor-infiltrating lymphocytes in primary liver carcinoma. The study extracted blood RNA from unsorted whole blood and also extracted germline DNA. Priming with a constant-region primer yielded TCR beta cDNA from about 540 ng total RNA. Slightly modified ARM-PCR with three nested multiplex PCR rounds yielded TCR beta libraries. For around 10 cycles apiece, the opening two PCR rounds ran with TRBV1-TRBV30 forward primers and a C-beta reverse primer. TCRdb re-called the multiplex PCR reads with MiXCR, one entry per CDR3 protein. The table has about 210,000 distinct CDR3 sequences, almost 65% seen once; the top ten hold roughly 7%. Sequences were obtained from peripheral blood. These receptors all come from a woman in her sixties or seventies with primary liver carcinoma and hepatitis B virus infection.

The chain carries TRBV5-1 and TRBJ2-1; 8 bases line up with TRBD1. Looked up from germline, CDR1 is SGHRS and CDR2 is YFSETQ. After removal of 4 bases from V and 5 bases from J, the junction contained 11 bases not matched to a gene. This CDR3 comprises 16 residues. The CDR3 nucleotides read TGCGCCAGCAGCAGCAAGTCGGGACAGGCTAACAATGAGCAGTTCTTC. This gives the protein CASSSKSGQANNEQFF.

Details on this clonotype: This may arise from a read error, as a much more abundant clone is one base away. The CDR3 spells CASRPSGRTGSGANVLTF. CDR3 sequence (DNA): TGTGCCAGCAGACCAAGCGGGAGGACGGGCTCTGGGGCCAACGTCCTGACTTTC. This chain uses TRBV13 with TRBJ2-6; 9 bases agree with TRBD2. Germline V lookup: CDR1 PRHDT, CDR2 FYEKMQ (reference sequence). V was pared by 6 bases and J by 0 bases, with 9 bases of the junction left unmatched. This CDR3 spans 18 amino acids.

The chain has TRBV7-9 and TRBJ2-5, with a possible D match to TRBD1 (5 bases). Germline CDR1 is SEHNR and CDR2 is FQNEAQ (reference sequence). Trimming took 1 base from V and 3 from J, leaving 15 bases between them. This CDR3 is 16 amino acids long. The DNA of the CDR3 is TGTGCCAGCAGCTTAGGGTCAGGGCTAGAGAAAGAGACCCAGTACTTC. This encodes CASSLGSGLEKETQYF.

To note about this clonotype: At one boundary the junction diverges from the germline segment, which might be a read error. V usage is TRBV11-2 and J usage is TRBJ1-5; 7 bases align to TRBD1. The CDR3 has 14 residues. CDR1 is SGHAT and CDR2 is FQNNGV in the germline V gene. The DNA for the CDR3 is TGTGCCAGCAGCTCCTTACAGGGGAATCAGCCCCGGCTTTTT. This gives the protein CASSSLQGNQPRLF.

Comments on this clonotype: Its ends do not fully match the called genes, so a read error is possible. The CDR3 DNA is TGCGCCAGCAGCCCTCAGACAGGGGATAGCGATCAGCCCCAGCATTTT. The encoded protein is CASSPQTGDSDQPQHF. This chain links TRBV4-1 with TRBJ1-5; 8 bases agree with TRBD1. Looked up from germline, CDR1 is MGHRA and CDR2 is YSYEKL. The CDR3 spans 16 residues.

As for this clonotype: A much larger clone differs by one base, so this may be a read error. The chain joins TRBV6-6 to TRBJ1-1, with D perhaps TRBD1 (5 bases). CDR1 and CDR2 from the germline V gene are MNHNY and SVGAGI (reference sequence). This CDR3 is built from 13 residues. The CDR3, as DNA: TGTGCCAGCAGCGACAGTCTGGGGACTGAAGCTCTCTTT. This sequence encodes CASSDSLGTEALF.

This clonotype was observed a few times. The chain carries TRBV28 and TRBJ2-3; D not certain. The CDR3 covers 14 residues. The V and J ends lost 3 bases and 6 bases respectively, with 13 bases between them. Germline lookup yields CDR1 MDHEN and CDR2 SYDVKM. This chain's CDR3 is CASSLRGPRDTQYF. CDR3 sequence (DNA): TGTGCCAGCAGTTTGAGAGGACCCCGCGATACGCAGTATTTT. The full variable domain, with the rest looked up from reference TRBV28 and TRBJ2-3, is DVKVTQSSRYLVKRTGEKVFLECVQDMDHENMFWYRQDPGLGLRLIYFSYDVKMKEKGDIPEGYSVSREKKERFSLILESASTNQTSMYLCASSLRGPRDTQYFGPGTRLTVL.

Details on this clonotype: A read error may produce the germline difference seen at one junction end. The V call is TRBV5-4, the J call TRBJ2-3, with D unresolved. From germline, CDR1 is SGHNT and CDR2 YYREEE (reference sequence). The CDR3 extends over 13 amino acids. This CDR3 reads CASSSPSTDTQFF. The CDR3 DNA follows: TGTGCCAGCTCATCACCCAGCACAGATACGCAGTTTTTT.

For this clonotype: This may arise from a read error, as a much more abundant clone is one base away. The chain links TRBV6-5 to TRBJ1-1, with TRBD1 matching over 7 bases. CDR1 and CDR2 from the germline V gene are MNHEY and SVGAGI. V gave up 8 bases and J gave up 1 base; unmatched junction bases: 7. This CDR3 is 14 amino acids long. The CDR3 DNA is TGTGCCAGCGGAAACAACAGGGGGAACACTGAAGCTTTCTTT. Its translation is CASGNNRGNTEAFF.

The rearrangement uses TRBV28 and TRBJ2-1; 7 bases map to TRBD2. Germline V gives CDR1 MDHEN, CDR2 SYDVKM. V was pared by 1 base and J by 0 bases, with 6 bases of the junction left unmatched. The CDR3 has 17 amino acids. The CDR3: CASSLSPGLNSYNEQFF. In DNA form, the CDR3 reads TGTGCCAGCAGTTTATCCCCGGGACTAAACTCCTACAATGAGCAGTTCTTC.

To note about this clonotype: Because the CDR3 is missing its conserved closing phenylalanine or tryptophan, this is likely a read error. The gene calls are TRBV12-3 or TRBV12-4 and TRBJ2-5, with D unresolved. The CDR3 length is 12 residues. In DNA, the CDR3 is TGTCCCACCTCAAGGTCCCAAGAGACCCAGTACTAC. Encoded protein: CPTSRSQETQYY.

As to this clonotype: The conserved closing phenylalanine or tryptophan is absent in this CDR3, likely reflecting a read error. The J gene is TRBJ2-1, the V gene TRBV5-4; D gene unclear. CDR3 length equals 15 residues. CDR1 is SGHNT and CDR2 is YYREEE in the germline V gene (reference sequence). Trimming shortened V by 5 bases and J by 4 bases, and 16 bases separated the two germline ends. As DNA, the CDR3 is TGTGCCAGCAGTTTAGGGCCTTCAATATACAATGAGCAGTTCTTA. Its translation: CASSLGPSIYNEQFL.

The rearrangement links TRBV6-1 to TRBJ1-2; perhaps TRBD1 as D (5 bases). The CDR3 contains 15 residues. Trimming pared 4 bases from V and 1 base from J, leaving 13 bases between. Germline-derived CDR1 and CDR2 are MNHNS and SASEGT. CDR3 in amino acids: CASSAGCCSNYGYTF. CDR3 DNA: TGTGCCAGCAGTGCAGGGTGTTGCAGTAACTATGGCTACACCTTC.

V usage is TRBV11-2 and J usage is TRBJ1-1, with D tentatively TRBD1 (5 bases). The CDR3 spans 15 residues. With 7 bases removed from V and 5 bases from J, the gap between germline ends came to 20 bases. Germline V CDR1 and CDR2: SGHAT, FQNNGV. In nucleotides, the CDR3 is TGTGCCAGCACTCGAACCACCGGGGGGAAGACTGAAGCTTTCTTT. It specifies CASTRTTGGKTEAFF.

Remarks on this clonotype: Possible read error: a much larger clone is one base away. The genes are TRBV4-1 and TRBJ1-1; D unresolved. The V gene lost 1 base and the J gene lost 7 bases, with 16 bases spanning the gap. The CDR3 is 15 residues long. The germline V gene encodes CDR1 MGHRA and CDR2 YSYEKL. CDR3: CASSQAHTPGDEAFF. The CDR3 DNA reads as TGCGCCAGCAGCCAAGCCCACACGCCCGGGGATGAAGCTTTCTTT.

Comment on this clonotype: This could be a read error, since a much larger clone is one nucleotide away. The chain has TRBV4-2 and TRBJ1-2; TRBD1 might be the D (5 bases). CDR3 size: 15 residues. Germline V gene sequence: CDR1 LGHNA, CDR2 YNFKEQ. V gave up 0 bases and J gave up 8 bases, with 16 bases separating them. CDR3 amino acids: CASSQDIGGKSGYTF. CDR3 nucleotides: TGTGCCAGCAGCCAAGATATCGGGGGAAAGTCGGGCTACACCTTC.

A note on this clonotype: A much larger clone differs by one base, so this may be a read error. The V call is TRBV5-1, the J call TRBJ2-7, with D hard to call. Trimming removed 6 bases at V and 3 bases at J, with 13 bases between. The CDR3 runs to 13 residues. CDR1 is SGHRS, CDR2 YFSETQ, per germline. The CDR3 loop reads CASNLEDIYEQYF. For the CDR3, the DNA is TGCGCCAGCAATCTAGAGGATATCTACGAGCAGTACTTC.

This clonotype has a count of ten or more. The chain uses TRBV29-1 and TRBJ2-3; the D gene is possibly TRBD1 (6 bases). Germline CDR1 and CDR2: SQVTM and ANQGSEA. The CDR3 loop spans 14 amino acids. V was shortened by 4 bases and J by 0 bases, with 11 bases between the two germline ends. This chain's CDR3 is CSVGDTSSTDTQYF. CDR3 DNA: TGCAGCGTTGGGGACACCTCTAGCACAGATACGCAGTATTTT.

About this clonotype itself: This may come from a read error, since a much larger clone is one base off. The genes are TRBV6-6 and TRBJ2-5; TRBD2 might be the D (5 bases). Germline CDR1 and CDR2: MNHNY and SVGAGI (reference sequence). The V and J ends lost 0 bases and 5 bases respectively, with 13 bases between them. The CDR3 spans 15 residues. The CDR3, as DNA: TGTGCCAGCAGTTACTCGTCCGCGGAGCGGGAGACCCAGTACTTC. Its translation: CASSYSSAERETQYF.

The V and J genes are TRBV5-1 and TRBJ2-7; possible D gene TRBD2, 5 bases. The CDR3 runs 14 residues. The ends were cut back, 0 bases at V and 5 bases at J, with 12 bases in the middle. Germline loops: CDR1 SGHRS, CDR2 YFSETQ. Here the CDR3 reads CASSLESSTNEQYF. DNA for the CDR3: TGCGCCAGCAGCTTGGAATCTAGCACCAACGAGCAGTACTTC.

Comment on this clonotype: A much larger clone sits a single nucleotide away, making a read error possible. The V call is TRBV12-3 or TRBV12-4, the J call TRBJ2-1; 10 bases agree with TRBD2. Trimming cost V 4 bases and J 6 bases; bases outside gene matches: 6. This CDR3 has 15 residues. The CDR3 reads CASSYSSGRRNEQFF. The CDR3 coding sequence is TGTGCCAGCAGTTACTCTAGCGGGAGACGCAATGAGCAGTTCTTC.

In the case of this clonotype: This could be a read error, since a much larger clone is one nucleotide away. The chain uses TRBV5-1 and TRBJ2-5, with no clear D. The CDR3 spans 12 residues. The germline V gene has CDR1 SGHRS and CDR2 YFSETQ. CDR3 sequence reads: CASSLDQEAQYF. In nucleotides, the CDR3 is TGCGCCAGCAGCTTGGACCAAGAGGCCCAGTACTTC. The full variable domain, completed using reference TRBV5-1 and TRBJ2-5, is KAGVTQTPRYLIKTRGQQVTLSCSPISGHRSVSWYQQTPGQGLQFLFEYFSETQRNKGNFPGRFSGRQFSNSRSEMNVSTLELGDSALYLCASSLDQEAQYFGPGTRLLVL.

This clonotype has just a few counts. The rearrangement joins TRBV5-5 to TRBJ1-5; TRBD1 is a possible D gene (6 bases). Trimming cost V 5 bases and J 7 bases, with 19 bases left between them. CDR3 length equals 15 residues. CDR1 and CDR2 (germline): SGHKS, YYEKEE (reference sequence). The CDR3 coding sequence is TGTGCCAGCAGTCACATCACAGGGTCGGAGCAGCCCCAGCATTTT. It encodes CASSHITGSEQPQHF. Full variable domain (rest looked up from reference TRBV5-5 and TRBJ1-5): DAGVTQSPTHLIKTRGQQVTLRCSPISGHKSVSWYQQVLGQGPQFIFQYYEKEERGRGNFPDRFSARQFPNYSSELNVNALLLGDSALYLCASSHITGSEQPQHFGDGTRLSIL.

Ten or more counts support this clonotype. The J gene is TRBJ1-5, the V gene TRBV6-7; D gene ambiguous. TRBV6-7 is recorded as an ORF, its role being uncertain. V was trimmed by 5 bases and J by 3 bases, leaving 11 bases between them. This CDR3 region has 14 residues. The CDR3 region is CASSGRGTNQPQHF. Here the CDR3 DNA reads TGTGCCAGCAGTGGTCGAGGAACCAATCAGCCCCAGCATTTT.

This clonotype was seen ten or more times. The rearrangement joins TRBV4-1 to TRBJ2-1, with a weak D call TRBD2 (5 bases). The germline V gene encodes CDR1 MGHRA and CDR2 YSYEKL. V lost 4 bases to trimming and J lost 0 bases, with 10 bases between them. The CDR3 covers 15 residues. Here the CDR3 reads CASSRAGNSYNEQFF. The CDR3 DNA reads TGCGCCAGCAGCCGCGCGGGTAACTCCTACAATGAGCAGTTCTTC.